This T cell receptor (beta chain) is drawn from a study of cytotoxic CD8 clonotypes in ibrutinib-treated CLL. TCRdb's copy holds only in-frame clones and misses some; the assay was immunoSEQ multiplex PCR. The sample carries around 92,000 clones, roughly 80% recorded once. Sample: PBMCs, taken after 24 months of ibrutinib treatment. The receptor was derived from a human donor with chronic lymphocytic leukemia.

CDR3 in amino acids: CASSDRWNTEAFF. For the CDR3, the DNA is TGTGCCAGCAGTGACCGATGGAACACTGAAGCTTTCTTT. The chain is built from TRBV6-4 and TRBJ1-1; no reliable D call. The V and J ends lost 2 bases and 1 base respectively, with 5 bases between them. CDR3 length equals 13 residues. The germline gives CDR1 MRHNA, CDR2 SNTAGT.